The entry below describes one TCR beta chain. Its antigen is still unknown. The protocol was immunoSEQ multiplex PCR, while the TCRdb copy is restricted to in-frame clones and leaves out a portion. The table for this sample gives about 9,900 clones. The data were obtained in a study of synovial regulatory T cells in juvenile arthritis. Study-wide results and caveats: Inflammation-associated Treg cells in blood had less TCR diversity than the remaining blood Treg cells.

Germline lookup yields CDR1 MNHNS and CDR2 SASEGT. There are 14 residues in the CDR3. No DNA sequence was recorded. Source material: Treg cells from blood. Noted subset: HLA-DR+ inflammation-associated blood Treg cells. The clonotype originates from a donor younger than 35 with juvenile idiopathic arthritis. The V gene is TRBV6-1, the J gene TRBJ1-4; the TCRdb call, TRBD1, lacks DNA for checking. CDR3 loop: CASSEWVTGEKLFF.